The 29 T cell receptor beta chains below were found in one sample sequenced in a study of regulatory T cells in long-lasting Graves disease. Regarding time point: newly diagnosed GD, antithyroid drugs for less than 3 months. Construction of the TCR library relied on RNA isolated from PBMCs. Building the TCR beta libraries relied on iRepertoire HTBI primers, and CDR3 regions underwent Arm-PCR. One entry per CDR3 protein, called by TCRdb with MiXCR from the multiplex PCR reads. This table holds about 370,000 distinct CDR3 sequences, around 15% found once. Material: peripheral blood mononuclear cells (PBMCs), obtained at new diagnosis, from a patient treated with antithyroid drugs. The receptor set was obtained from a female donor with Graves disease.

This clonotype was seen repeatedly, ten times or more. The J gene is TRBJ1-1, the V gene TRBV20-1; D is ambiguous. This CDR3 contains 13 residues. CDR1 is DFQATT, CDR2 SNEGSKA, per germline (reference sequence). Trimming stripped 5 bases from V and 11 bases from J, with 21 bases between. The CDR3 DNA reads as TGCAGTGCTGGTGAGGCCCCAATAATTGAGGCTTTCTTT. It codes for CSAGEAPIIEAFF.

This clonotype has at least ten counts. This rearrangement joins TRBV7-2 to TRBJ2-2, with 9 bases that match TRBD1. The germline V gene has CDR1 SGHTA and CDR2 FQGNSA. J gave up 8 bases and V 4 bases, and 11 bases lay outside the gene matches. This CDR3 comprises 16 residues. The CDR3 region is CASSSLTGGVGGELFF. The CDR3, as DNA: TGTGCCAGCAGCTCCCTAACAGGGGGCGTTGGAGGGGAGCTGTTTTTT.

As concerns this clonotype: A read error may explain this, as a much larger clone is one base away. The chain has TRBV27 and TRBJ2-7, with D possibly being TRBD2 (5 bases). Per germline, CDR1 MNHEY and CDR2 SMNVEV (reference sequence). CDR3 length: 14 amino acids. CDR3 residues: CASRGEGGTYEQHF. Written as DNA, the CDR3 is TGTGCCTCCCGCGGCGAGGGTGGAACCTACGAGCAGCACTTC.

This chain uses TRBV18 with TRBJ1-1; possibly TRBD1 for D (5 bases). The ends were cut back, 4 bases at V and 2 bases at J, with 14 bases in the middle. The CDR3 sequence is 15 residues long. The germline V gene has CDR1 KGHSH and CDR2 LQKENI. The CDR3, as DNA: TGTGCCAGCTCACGTTCCGGGACGGGCAACACTGAAGCTTTCTTT. This sequence encodes CASSRSGTGNTEAFF.

The sample holds many counts of this clonotype. The genes are TRBV20-1 and TRBJ2-3; D unresolved. The CDR3 length is 14 residues. V lost 1 base to trimming and J lost 0 bases, with 8 bases between them. From germline, CDR1 is DFQATT and CDR2 SNEGSKA (reference sequence). CDR3 loop: CSARGVVSTDTQYF. CDR3 nucleotide sequence: TGCAGTGCTAGAGGGGTCGTCAGCACAGATACGCAGTATTTT.

This clonotype was counted ten times or more. The genes are TRBV2 and TRBJ1-5; 7 positions match TRBD1. The CDR3 is made up of 12 amino acids. From germline, CDR1 is SNHLY and CDR2 FYNNEI. V dropped 6 bases and J dropped 6; count of bases not matched to a gene: 2. The CDR3 nucleotides read TGTGCCAGCAGGAAGGGGGCTCAGCCCCAGCATTTT. Its translation is CASRKGAQPQHF.

This clonotype was recorded at least ten times. The rearrangement joins TRBV6-2 or TRBV6-3 to TRBJ1-2, with no clear D. The CDR3 runs 15 residues. Per germline, CDR1 MNHEY and CDR2 SVGEGT. V dropped 5 bases and J dropped 3 bases, with 16 bases sitting between them. CDR3 amino acids: CASSDVGGGYYGYTF. CDR3 coding DNA: TGTGCCAGCAGTGATGTAGGAGGCGGCTACTATGGCTACACCTTC.

With respect to this clonotype: A much larger clonotype is one base distant, so this may be a read error. V gene TRBV12-3 or TRBV12-4 combines with J gene TRBJ1-2; the match to TRBD1 covers 7 bases. The length of the CDR3 is 14 residues. The CDR3 DNA is TGTGTCAGCAGTTTAGGGGGCAGGGGATGGGGCTACACCTTC. This codes for CVSSLGGRGWGYTF.

This clonotype was counted many times. The chain employs TRBV12-3 or TRBV12-4 and TRBJ2-5; TRBD1 is a possible D gene (6 bases). This CDR3 spans 12 amino acids. Between the trimmed V and J ends, which lost 8 bases and 1 base, there was a span of 8 bases. The CDR3 region has the DNA TGTGCCAGCGCACAGGGCCAAGAGACCCAGTACTTC. It codes for CASAQGQETQYF.

This clonotype was recorded many times. The V gene is TRBV30, the J gene TRBJ2-3, with TRBD2 matching over 8 bases. Germline V lookup: CDR1 GTSNPN, CDR2 SVGIG (reference sequence). V trimming: 2 bases; J trimming: 3 bases; junction bases outside the gene matches: 4. The CDR3 consists of 14 residues. The CDR3 DNA reads as TGTGCCTGGAGTCATGGCGGGAGGACAGATACGCAGTATTTT. It yields the protein CAWSHGGRTDTQYF.

The sample holds many counts of this clonotype. This sequence joins TRBV7-2 and TRBJ1-1; weak D call: TRBD1 (6 bases). This CDR3 is 15 amino acids long. Germline CDR1 reads SGHTA; CDR2 reads FQGNSA. V lost 5 bases and J lost 1, with 14 bases in between. CDR3 residues: CASSGRGPKNTEAFF. CDR3 bases: TGTGCCAGCAGCGGTCGGGGGCCCAAGAACACTGAAGCTTTCTTT. Drawing the rest from reference TRBV7-2 and TRBJ1-1, the complete variable domain is GAGVSQSPSNKVTEKGKDVELRCDPISGHTALYWYRQSLGQGLEFLIYFQGNSAPDKSGLPSDRFSAERTGGSVSTLTIQRTQQEDSAVYLCASSGRGPKNTEAFFGQGTRLTVV.

This clonotype appeared many times. The chain couples TRBV9 to TRBJ2-1; D might be TRBD1 (7 bases). Trimming pared 6 bases from V and 0 bases from J, leaving 19 bases between. CDR1 and CDR2 from the germline V gene are SGDLS and YYNGEE. The CDR3 consists of 17 residues. The DNA of the CDR3 is TGTGCCAGCACTAAATCAGGGGGAGGCGGCTCCTACAATGAGCAGTTCTTC. It encodes CASTKSGGGGSYNEQFF.

The V and J genes are TRBV5-1 and TRBJ1-1; D gene ambiguous. This CDR3 spans 13 amino acids. Trimming pared 0 bases from V and 11 bases from J, leaving 14 bases between. Germline loops: CDR1 SGHRS, CDR2 YFSETQ. The CDR3 here is CASSLAGISTAFF. For the CDR3, the DNA is TGCGCCAGCAGCTTGGCCGGGATATCTACGGCTTTCTTT.

The CDR3 bases are TGTGCCAGTAGTCTTGTGCTTGGCCGCACAGATACGCAGTATTTT. Amino acid sequence: CASSLVLGRTDTQYF. V and J are TRBV19 and TRBJ2-3; D not certain. The CDR3 length is 15 residues. V was trimmed by 5 bases and J by 1 base, leaving 13 bases between them. The germline CDR1 and CDR2 sequences are LNHDA and SQIVND (reference sequence). The complete variable domain, with remaining parts taken from reference TRBV19 and TRBJ2-3, reads DGGITQSPKYLFRKEGQNVTLSCEQNLNHDAMYWYRQDPGQGLRLIYYSQIVNDFQKGDIAEGYSVSREKKESFPLTVTSAQKNPTAFYLCASSLVLGRTDTQYFGPGTRLTVL.

In this sample, this clonotype turned up many times. This chain joins TRBV20-1 and TRBJ2-7; 15 bases align to TRBD2. The CDR3 sequence is 16 residues long. CDR1 and CDR2 from the germline V gene are DFQATT and SNEGSKA (reference sequence). J was trimmed by 0 bases and V by 6 bases; bases with no gene match: 6. CDR3 nucleotide sequence: TGCAGTGCCTCTAGGACTAGCGGGGGGGGCTCCTACGAGCAGTACTTC. As protein: CSASRTSGGGSYEQYF.

This clonotype showed up many times. The V call is TRBV28, the J call TRBJ2-2; 9 bases agree with TRBD1. Germline values: CDR1 MDHEN, CDR2 SYDVKM. The CDR3 extends over 15 amino acids. J was trimmed by 5 bases and V by 6 bases; bases with no gene match: 7. The chain's CDR3 is CASRQTGTGTGELFF. The CDR3 DNA reads as TGTGCCAGCAGGCAGACCGGGACAGGGACCGGGGAGCTGTTTTTT.

A word on this clonotype: An end of the junction does not agree with germline; a read error may underlie this. The chain employs TRBV6-1 and TRBJ2-3; 9 bases are a match to TRBD2. CDR1 is MNHNS and CDR2 is SASEGT in the germline V gene. The CDR3 runs to 14 residues. The CDR3 loop reads CASSIGTSRDTQYF. CDR3 DNA sequence: TGTGCCAGCAGTATCGGGACTAGCAGAGATACGCAGTATTTT.

This clonotype was observed a single time. Since a far larger clone is one base different, this is likely a read error. The chain has TRBV7-3 and TRBJ1-2, with TRBD1 matching 9 bases. V shed 6 bases, J shed 4 bases, and the junction held 15 bases outside the gene matches. The CDR3 spans 17 residues. CDR1 is SGHTA and CDR2 is FQGTGA in the germline V gene. The DNA of the CDR3 is TGTGCCAGCAGTGAGGCCCGGGGGACAGGGACCCGCTATGGCTACACCTTC. Protein: CASSEARGTGTRYGYTF.

CDR3: CASRPTLTGELFF. CDR3 bases: TGTGCCAGCAGGCCCACACTAACCGGGGAGCTGTTTTTT. The chain recombines TRBV2 with TRBJ2-2; D not resolved. The CDR3 is 13 amino acids. V lost 6 bases, J lost 5 bases, and 10 bases lay in between. Germline V gene data show CDR1 as SNHLY and CDR2 as FYNNEI.

This clonotype was detected many times. The genes are TRBV28 and TRBJ2-7; possible D gene TRBD1, 6 bases. The length of the CDR3 is 14 residues. Germline V gives CDR1 MDHEN, CDR2 SYDVKM. The V and J ends lost 6 bases and 2 bases respectively, with 14 bases between them. The CDR3 region has the DNA TGTGCCAGCAGCTTCACAGGGAAGCCCTACGAGCAGTACTTC. The encoded protein is CASSFTGKPYEQYF. The whole variable domain, remainder taken from reference TRBV28 and TRBJ2-7, is DVKVTQSSRYLVKRTGEKVFLECVQDMDHENMFWYRQDPGLGLRLIYFSYDVKMKEKGDIPEGYSVSREKKERFSLILESASTNQTSMYLCASSFTGKPYEQYFGPGTRLTVT.

This clonotype was observed at least ten times. The rearrangement joins TRBV13 to TRBJ2-7; D is uncertain. Germline CDR1 is PRHDT and CDR2 is FYEKMQ (reference sequence). Deletions cut 0 bases from V and 2 bases from J, with 8 bases between. The CDR3 is 14 residues long. CDR3 loop: CASSLGQQPYEQYF. CDR3 DNA: TGTGCCAGCAGCTTAGGACAACAACCCTACGAGCAGTACTTC.

This clonotype was observed at least ten times. The chain carries TRBV6-2 or TRBV6-3 and TRBJ1-2; D is unresolved. V gave up 5 bases and J gave up 4 bases, with 14 bases separating them. This CDR3 is built from 14 residues. Germline CDR1 and CDR2: MNHEY and SVGEGT. The CDR3 protein is CASSEQGGFYGYTF. CDR3 nucleotide sequence: TGTGCCAGCAGTGAACAAGGAGGGTTCTATGGCTACACCTTC.

DNA for the CDR3: TGTGCCAGCGGAAGTACGACAGGGGGCGGCGGGGAGCTGTTTTTT. Translation: CASGSTTGGGGELFF. The chain has TRBV12-3 or TRBV12-4 and TRBJ2-2, with 10 bases lining up with TRBD1. CDR3 size: 15 residues. The ends lost 8 bases at V and 7 bases at J; junction bases unmatched: 10.

This clonotype has more than one count but fewer than ten. The V call is TRBV5-5, the J call TRBJ2-4; weak D call: TRBD2 (5 bases). CDR1 is SGHKS and CDR2 is YYEKEE in the germline V gene (reference sequence). The CDR3 runs 17 residues. Trimming cost V 4 bases and J 0 bases, with 17 bases left between them. The CDR3 loop reads CASSPWAGAGAKNIQYF. CDR3 DNA: TGTGCCAGCAGCCCATGGGCGGGTGCTGGAGCCAAAAACATTCAGTACTTC.

This clonotype was counted between two and nine times. CDR3 coding DNA: TGTGCCAGCAGCTGGGGTTCGGGACATAGAGGCTATGGCTACACCTTC. Translation: CASSWGSGHRGYGYTF. The chain employs TRBV5-4 and TRBJ1-2, with D maybe TRBD1 (6 bases). This CDR3 is built from 16 residues. Trimming shortened V by 3 bases and J by 4 bases, and 19 bases separated the two germline ends. Germline V gene sequence: CDR1 SGHNT, CDR2 YYREEE (reference sequence).

This clonotype was detected a few times. V gene TRBV20-1 combines with J gene TRBJ2-3; 7 bases map to TRBD1. Germline CDR1 reads DFQATT; CDR2 reads SNEGSKA (reference sequence). The trim removed 0 bases at V and 1 base at J, leaving 7 bases unmatched. The CDR3 has 16 residues. The CDR3 nucleotides are TGCAGTGCTAGAGATTCAGGAAGGGGGCGCACAGATACGCAGTATTTT. It yields the protein CSARDSGRGRTDTQYF.

V and J are TRBV12-3 or TRBV12-4 and TRBJ2-2, with a tentative D call TRBD1 (6 bases). V lost 5 bases to trimming and J lost 7 bases, with 11 bases between them. The length of the CDR3 is 13 residues. CDR3 protein: CASSPQGLGELFF. The CDR3 nucleotides are TGTGCCAGCAGTCCACAGGGCCTCGGGGAGCTGTTTTTT.

This clonotype has at least ten counts. This chain connects TRBV2 to TRBJ2-1; 15 bases match TRBD2. Germline V gene lookup returns CDR1 SNHLY and CDR2 FYNNEI. J was trimmed by 6 bases and V by 2 bases; bases with no gene match: 8. The CDR3 consists of 18 residues. CDR3: CASSEWSWTSGGGNEQFF. The CDR3 region has the DNA TGTGCCAGCAGTGAATGGTCTTGGACTAGCGGGGGGGGCAATGAGCAGTTCTTC.

This clonotype was picked up many times. The chain's CDR3 is CASSFGAGGSSYNEQFF. CDR3 nucleotide sequence: TGTGCCAGCAGTTTTGGCGCGGGAGGGAGCTCCTACAATGAGCAGTTCTTC. The chain uses TRBV28 and TRBJ2-1; TRBD2 agrees at 9 bases. Germline assignment: CDR1 MDHEN and CDR2 SYDVKM. J gave up 0 bases and V 3 bases, and 6 bases lay outside the gene matches. The CDR3 is 17 amino acids.